Shown below are 8 T cell receptor beta chains from a single sample sequenced in a study of cytomegalovirus exposure and HLA in healthy donors. Vbeta (60) and Jbeta (13) primers were used in the PCR. Sequencing was performed with immunoSEQ multiplex PCR; in TCRdb, only in-frame clones are kept and a portion is missing. In the table there are 150,000 to 200,000 clones, roughly 84% of which are singletons. Sequencing input: PBMCs. The receptor source for this set is a man aged 18 to 29 in good health and CMV-seronegative.

The rearrangement links TRBV7-9 to TRBJ1-5, with 7 nucleotides matching TRBD1. This CDR3 has 14 residues. Germline CDR1 SEHNR, CDR2 FQNEAQ (reference sequence). The V segment lost 5 bases and the J segment 4 bases; nucleotides outside the gene matches: 5. Here the CDR3 DNA reads TGTGCCAGCAGCGGCAGGGGGATGAATCAGCCCCAGCATTTT. Amino acid sequence: CASSGRGMNQPQHF.

V and J are TRBV9 and TRBJ2-1, with 12 bases identical to TRBD2. CDR1 is SGDLS, CDR2 YYNGEE, per germline. The CDR3 has 16 residues. The V and J ends lost 4 bases and 9 bases, in that order; junction bases with no gene match: 11. Here the CDR3 reads CASSPRLAGEGSEQFF. CDR3 coding DNA: TGTGCCAGCAGCCCTAGACTAGCGGGAGAAGGCAGTGAGCAGTTCTTC.

The V and J genes are TRBV5-1 and TRBJ1-4, with D tentatively TRBD1 (6 bases). The ends were cut back, 4 bases at V and 5 bases at J, with 12 bases in the middle. Germline V gives CDR1 SGHRS, CDR2 YFSETQ. The CDR3 runs 14 residues. Here the CDR3 DNA reads TGCGCCAGCAGCATGGGGGGGACAAATGAAAAACTGTTTTTT. Its protein product is CASSMGGTNEKLFF.

CDR3 residues: CASSTKTSPETQYF. CDR3 bases: TGCGCCAGCAGCACTAAGACTAGTCCGGAGACCCAGTACTTC. The rearrangement links TRBV5-1 to TRBJ2-5; possibly TRBD2 for D (6 bases). Germline V lookup: CDR1 SGHRS, CDR2 YFSETQ. This CDR3 has 14 residues. V was shortened by 4 bases and J by 5 bases, with 15 bases between the two germline ends.

The rearrangement joins TRBV11-3 to TRBJ2-2, with 7 positions matching TRBD1. The CDR3 extends over 16 amino acids. The germline gives CDR1 SGHNT, CDR2 YENEEA. J was trimmed by 0 bases and V by 2 bases; bases with no gene match: 3. CDR3 coding DNA: TGTGCCAGCAGCTTATTCGGGACAGCGAACACCGGGGAGCTGTTTTTT. Residues: CASSLFGTANTGELFF.

The chain has TRBV5-1 and TRBJ2-1; 7 bases are a match to TRBD1. The J segment lost 9 bases and the V segment lost 4 bases, leaving 13 bases of the junction unmatched. Germline V gene lookup returns CDR1 SGHRS and CDR2 YFSETQ. The CDR3 covers 15 residues. This CDR3 reads CASSGQDAGASEQFF. CDR3 in DNA: TGCGCCAGCAGCGGACAGGATGCCGGGGCCTCTGAGCAGTTCTTC.

The chain carries TRBV15 and TRBJ1-1; weak D call: TRBD1 (6 bases). V was pared by 3 bases and J by 2 bases, with 16 bases between. This CDR3 contains 16 residues. Germline V gives CDR1 LNHNV, CDR2 YYDKDF (reference sequence). The CDR3: CATSRGPGTPNTEAFF. The CDR3 bases are TGTGCCACCAGCAGGGGTCCCGGGACACCCAACACTGAAGCTTTCTTT.

This chain connects TRBV2 to TRBJ1-3; D is unclear. This CDR3 is 13 amino acids long. The V gene lost 4 bases and the J gene lost 0 bases, with 4 bases spanning the gap. Per germline, CDR1 SNHLY and CDR2 FYNNEI. In DNA form, the CDR3 reads TGTGCCAGCAGTGTGAGCTCTGGAAACACCATATATTTT. As protein: CASSVSSGNTIYF.